Presented here are 20 T cell receptor beta chains from one specimen sequenced in a study of T cell responses to AZD1222 COVID-19 vaccine. The method was immunoSEQ multiplex PCR; TCRdb's version includes in-frame clones alone and lacks a portion of them. The repertoire includes about 94,000 clones, about 85% of them detected once, and over 3.5% sits in the top ten. The specimen comprised peripheral blood, sampled 28 days after the second AZD1222 dose. Every receptor here comes from an adult who received the AZD1222 COVID-19 vaccine.

This clone has just one count. The rearrangement links TRBV9 to TRBJ2-1; no clear D. Germline V gene data show CDR1 as SGDLS and CDR2 as YYNGEE. This CDR3 contains 14 residues. V was pared by 1 base and J by 5 bases, with 10 bases between. CDR3 protein: CASSVSPWDNEQFF. The CDR3 region has the DNA TGTGCCAGCAGCGTATCCCCATGGGACAATGAGCAGTTCTTC. Based on the CDR3 plus reference TRBV9 and TRBJ2-1, the full variable domain is DSGVTQTPKHLITATGQRVTLRCSPRSGDLSVYWYQQSLDQGLQFLIQYYNGEERAKGNILERFSAQQFPDLHSELNLSSLELGDSALYFCASSVSPWDNEQFFGPGTRLTVL.

CDR3 residues: CASSRNSGLQETQYF. CDR3 nucleotides: TGTGCCAGCTCACGGAATAGCGGCCTCCAAGAGACCCAGTACTTC. The rearrangement joins TRBV18 to TRBJ2-5, with a tentative D call TRBD2 (6 bases). Per the germline V gene, CDR1 is KGHSH and CDR2 is LQKENI. The CDR3 runs 15 residues. V was pared by 4 bases and J by 1 base, with 13 bases between. Full variable domain (rest looked up from reference TRBV18 and TRBJ2-5): NAGVMQNPRHLVRRRGQEARLRCSPMKGHSHVYWYRQLPEEGLKFMVYLQKENIIDESGMPKERFSAEFPKEGPSILRIQQVVRGDSAAYFCASSRNSGLQETQYFGPGTRLLVL.

The chain employs TRBV6-5 and TRBJ2-2; D gene uncertain. V lost 0 bases and J lost 1, with 9 bases in between. Germline V gene data show CDR1 as MNHEY and CDR2 as SVGAGI. The CDR3 extends over 16 amino acids. The CDR3 DNA sequence: TGTGCCAGCAGTTACTCCGTGGGAAAGAACACCGGGGAGCTGTTTTTT. Its protein product is CASSYSVGKNTGELFF.

The V gene is TRBV24-1, the J gene TRBJ1-5; D possibly corresponds to TRBD1 (5 bases). This CDR3 has 14 amino acids. Per the germline V gene, CDR1 is KGHDR and CDR2 is SFDVKD. V lost 4 bases to trimming and J lost 6 bases, with 12 bases between them. For the CDR3, the DNA is TGTGCCACCAGTGACAGGGCCGGGGTTCAGCCCCAGCATTTT. Residues: CATSDRAGVQPQHF.

The chain has TRBV4-1 and TRBJ1-1; the D is unclear. The CDR3 has 13 residues. The germline CDR1 and CDR2 sequences are MGHRA and YSYEKL. The germline V and J ends were trimmed by 6 bases and 3 bases, with 11 bases remaining between them. The CDR3 DNA reads TGCGCCAGCAGACAGACGGGGTACACTGAAGCTTTCTTT. Its protein product is CASRQTGYTEAFF.

The genes are TRBV5-6 and TRBJ1-1; possibly TRBD1 for D (6 bases). This CDR3 has 15 amino acids. Per germline, CDR1 SGHDT and CDR2 YYEEEE. Trimming pared 1 base from V and 11 bases from J, leaving 21 bases between. The CDR3 DNA follows: TGTGCCAGCAGCTTGTTAAAGGAGGTACAGGGAACGGCTTTCTTT. Translating it yields CASSLLKEVQGTAFF.

This clone was seen only a few times. The chain recombines TRBV18 with TRBJ1-3; 8 bases align to TRBD1. The V segment lost 2 bases and the J segment 3 bases; nucleotides outside the gene matches: 9. Germline CDR1 and CDR2: KGHSH and LQKENI. The CDR3 totals 17 residues. CDR3 protein: CASSPKGQGAFGNTIYF. DNA for the CDR3: TGTGCCAGCTCACCAAAGGGGCAGGGGGCATTTGGAAACACCATATATTTT.

The CDR3 protein is CASTVGSRDQETQYF. The CDR3 coding sequence is TGTGCCAGCACCGTCGGGAGCCGAGATCAAGAGACCCAGTACTTC. This chain connects TRBV6-5 to TRBJ2-5; maybe TRBD2 (6 bases). CDR1 and CDR2 (germline): MNHEY, SVGAGI. Trimming shortened V by 7 bases and J by 2 bases, and 17 bases separated the two germline ends. CDR3 length: 15 residues.

The V call is TRBV27, the J call TRBJ1-2, with D possibly matching TRBD1 (5 bases). Trimming cost V 8 bases and J 5 bases, with 12 bases left between them. The CDR3 is made up of 12 amino acids. Germline V lookup: CDR1 MNHEY, CDR2 SMNVEV (reference sequence). The CDR3 DNA is TGTGCCAGCGGTTGGGGGGAGTATGGCTACACCTTC. This gives the protein CASGWGEYGYTF.

The V call is TRBV4-1, the J call TRBJ1-4; no clear D gene. This CDR3 spans 15 amino acids. V was clipped by 1 base and J by 0 bases, with 6 bases between them. Looked up from germline, CDR1 is MGHRA and CDR2 is YSYEKL. The CDR3 spells CASSQGPATNEKLFF. CDR3 bases: TGCGCCAGCAGCCAAGGTCCAGCAACTAATGAAAAACTGTTTTTT.

V usage is TRBV11-2 and J usage is TRBJ2-5, with D perhaps matching TRBD2 (5 bases). The V end was cut by 3 bases, the J end by 6 bases, with 29 bases between. The CDR3 length is 19 residues. Germline CDR1 is SGHAT and CDR2 is FQNNGV. CDR3 nucleotides: TGTGCCAGCAGCTTTGACCCGAGGTTAGAGGGCAGAACTTTGAAGACCCAGTACTTC. Its protein product is CASSFDPRLEGRTLKTQYF.

The chain links TRBV20-1 to TRBJ1-1, with TRBD1 matching 7 bases. V shed 7 bases and J 7 bases; nucleotides not matched to a gene: 3. CDR3 length: 10 amino acids. Germline loops: CDR1 DFQATT, CDR2 SNEGSKA (reference sequence). CDR3 region: CSVQGVEAFF. The CDR3 bases are TGCAGTGTTCAGGGGGTTGAAGCTTTCTTT.

This clone was picked up one time. The V and J genes are TRBV7-3 and TRBJ2-1, with TRBD2 matching over 10 bases. The V segment lost 5 bases and the J segment 9 bases; nucleotides outside the gene matches: 13. The V gene's germline CDR1 is SGHTA and CDR2 FQGTGA. The CDR3 loop spans 16 amino acids. CDR3 amino acids: CASSPTFSLAGAEQFF. CDR3 in DNA: TGTGCCAGCAGCCCCACCTTTTCGCTAGCGGGAGCTGAGCAGTTCTTC.

This chain joins TRBV5-1 and TRBJ1-4, with a tentative D call TRBD1 (5 bases). With 0 bases removed from V and 8 bases from J, the gap between germline ends came to 14 bases. The CDR3 contains 15 residues. Germline lookup yields CDR1 SGHRS and CDR2 YFSETQ. The CDR3 coding sequence is TGCGCCAGCAGCTTGGCCCAGGACACGTACGAAAAACTGTTTTTT. Translating gives CASSLAQDTYEKLFF. Drawing the rest from reference TRBV5-1 and TRBJ1-4, the complete variable domain is KAGVTQTPRYLIKTRGQQVTLSCSPISGHRSVSWYQQTPGQGLQFLFEYFSETQRNKGNFPGRFSGRQFSNSRSEMNVSTLELGDSALYLCASSLAQDTYEKLFFGSGTQLSVL.

The V and J genes are TRBV29-1 and TRBJ2-7; D not resolved. This CDR3 region has 15 residues. Germline V CDR1 and CDR2: SQVTM, ANQGSEA. V gave up 4 bases and J gave up 1 base, with 17 bases separating them. DNA of the CDR3: TGCAGCGTTGCACGGCAGACGTTATTATCCTACGAGCAGTACTTC. It yields the protein CSVARQTLLSYEQYF.

The genes are TRBV28 and TRBJ1-5; no firm D call. Trimming removed 1 base at V and 5 bases at J, with 6 bases between. The CDR3 is 13 amino acids. Germline CDR1 reads MDHEN; CDR2 reads SYDVKM. The DNA of the CDR3 is TGTGCCAGCAGTTTATCGGCGGATCAGCCCCAGCATTTT. Translating it yields CASSLSADQPQHF.

CDR3 bases: TGTGCCAGCAGCTTCCGGGACACATTGAACACTGAAGCTTTCTTT. It translates to CASSFRDTLNTEAFF. The chain is built from TRBV9 and TRBJ1-1, with D perhaps matching TRBD1 (6 bases). This CDR3 spans 15 amino acids. Trimming took off 4 bases at V and 0 bases at J, with 13 bases between the two ends. Germline-derived CDR1 and CDR2 are SGDLS and YYNGEE.

The rearrangement uses TRBV7-9 and TRBJ1-6; no firm D call. CDR1 and CDR2 from the germline V gene are SEHNR and FQNEAQ (reference sequence). This CDR3 has 13 amino acids. V shed 1 base and J shed 6 bases, with 4 bases lying between them. CDR3: CASSLDLNSPLHF. The CDR3 nucleotides are TGTGCCAGCAGCTTAGATCTTAATTCACCCCTCCACTTT.

The rearrangement uses TRBV29-1 and TRBJ2-6, with D tentatively TRBD1 (5 bases). The germline V gene has CDR1 SQVTM and CDR2 ANQGSEA. The CDR3 sequence is 15 residues long. The V end was cut by 6 bases, the J end by 2 bases, with 14 bases between. CDR3 sequence (DNA): TGCAGCGTGAGACATAGGGGTGCTGGGGCCAACGTCCTGACTTTC. Amino acids: CSVRHRGAGANVLTF.

The chain recombines TRBV2 with TRBJ1-6, with a weak D call TRBD1 (6 bases). This CDR3 is 14 amino acids long. The germline CDR1 and CDR2 sequences are SNHLY and FYNNEI. The ends were cut back, 10 bases at V and 4 bases at J, with 14 bases in the middle. The CDR3 region is CATEDSRYNSPLHF. Written as DNA, the CDR3 is TGTGCCACCGAGGACAGCCGGTATAATTCACCCCTCCACTTT. The full variable domain, with the rest looked up from reference TRBV2 and TRBJ1-6, is EPEVTQTPSHQVTQMGQEVILRCVPISNHLYFYWYRQILGQKVEFLVSFYNNEISEKSEIFDDQFSVERPDGSNFTLKIRSTKLEDSAMYFCATEDSRYNSPLHFGNGTRLTVT.